The T cell receptor (beta chain) described here comes from a study of OX40 agonist ivuxolimab in advanced cancers. Context from the whole study: Ivuxolimab was an agonistic, fully human IgG2 monoclonal antibody directed against OX40 (CD134), a costimulatory receptor. Intravenous ivuxolimab was administered to patients every 2 weeks at six dose levels: 0.01, 0.1, 0.3, 1.5, 3 and 10 mg/kg. Of the roughly 52 dose-escalation patients, hepatocellular carcinoma was present in approximately 20, melanoma in around 15, renal cell carcinoma in 9 and head and neck cancer in 9. A male proportion of around 83% and a mean age of around 60 years, ranging from 23 to 79, were recorded for the dose-escalation cohort. Patients were allowed to have had prior anti-PD-1, anti-PD-L1 or anti-CTLA-4 therapy, and roughly two fifths of the dose-escalation patients had been treated with checkpoint inhibitors. Partial responses occurred in three dose-escalation patients, of whom one had hepatocellular carcinoma and two had cutaneous melanoma. Peripheral TCRbeta sequencing was intended to test whether TCR sequence diversity was altered and clonal T-cell expansion was caused by ivuxolimab. The paper describes the monotherapy dose-escalation part (N ≈ 52 patients) of the phase I trial of ivuxolimab. The paper as a whole reports these results and caveats: Low levels of normalized T-cell clonal expansion were also seen in some patients who did not respond. At doses from 0.1 to 3.0 mg/kg, clonal expansion was seen in both CD4+ and CD8+ blood T cells between baseline and week 6. The antigen specificity of the clonally expanded peripheral T cells was not determined. In the 0.1-3.0 mg/kg groups, partial responders were among the patients with the lowest normalized peripheral clonal expansion, particularly in CD8+ T cells. After ivuxolimab, expanded clones were on average more numerous among CD8+ T cells than among CD4+ T cells.

Worth noting for this clone: Its antigen is currently not known. Per-nucleotide qualities are absent, and no much larger clonotype sits a single base away.

Patients with autoimmune disease history or receiving systemic immunosuppression were excluded from the trial. In every dose cohort, peripheral blood was drawn for TCR sequencing at baseline, cycle 4 day 1, and cycle 7 day 1. Samples came from an open-label, multicenter, first-in-human phase I dose-escalation trial of ivuxolimab. Adults with locally advanced or metastatic melanoma, renal cell carcinoma, hepatocellular carcinoma or head and neck squamous cell carcinoma were enrolled in the trial. Before TCR sequencing, CD4+ and CD8+ T cells were separately sorted from peripheral blood. Measured from the cysteine to the phenylalanine, the CDR3 is 18 residues long. Only the CDR3 part of the read is kept: 54 bases, read in frame from the first base. Sequences KGHSH (CDR1) and LQKENI (CDR2) are obtained from the germline V gene. V loses 4 bases of germline sequence and J loses 4 bases, and the interval between the two ends is 25 bases.

To sequence the TCRbeta CDR3 region, genomic DNA was isolated from the sorted cells. TCRbeta CDR3 regions were sequenced using the immunoSEQ Assay. This is the immuneACCESS table as TCRdb keeps it, with only in-frame sequences that have V and J called. A part of the clones is gone; compared with another copy, unresolved V genes explain less than half, and the rest is unexplained. For this sample the table gives around 64,000 clones, of which 80% to 90% were detected only once. Together, the top ten hold about 0.36% of the sample. This TCR was recovered from an adult with an advanced solid tumor such as melanoma, head and neck, liver or kidney cancer. Recombination joined TRBV18 with TRBJ1-1; a tentative D match to TRBD1 spans 5 bases. The sample in question was CD4+ or CD8+ T cells sorted from blood, obtained in a trial of the OX40 agonist ivuxolimab. The CDR3: CASSLYAPTGTFSTEAFF. The bases read TGTGCCAGCTCACTATACGCCCCGACCGGGACTTTTAGCACTGAAGCTTTCTTT.